This T cell receptor (beta chain) was retrieved from a study of cytomegalovirus exposure and HLA in healthy donors. Of note for this clone: Its antigen is undetermined.

Whole-study findings and limits: A later analysis linked about 17,000 TCR beta sequences to HLA alleles at 0.05 false discovery rate.

Primers: 60 Vbeta forward and 13 Jbeta reverse. The data were produced by immunoSEQ multiplex PCR, yet TCRdb's version contains in-frame clones alone and is incomplete. The sample holds 100,000 to 150,000 clones; around three quarters are singletons and the top ten take more than 4%. The junction had 3 bases not matched to a gene; V was cut back by 4 bases and J by 5 bases. CDR1 is SGHDT and CDR2 is YYEEEE in the germline V gene. There are 13 residues in the CDR3. This clonotype was obtained from a male donor in good health and CMV-seropositive. The rearrangement links TRBV5-6 to TRBJ2-5; 9 nucleotides agree with TRBD2. Input material: PBMCs. The CDR3 DNA reads TGTGCCAGCAGCCTAGCGGGACCCGAGACCCAGTACTTC. It yields the protein CASSLAGPETQYF.